This T cell receptor (beta chain) was documented in a study of cytomegalovirus exposure and HLA in healthy donors. Study-wide findings and caveats: The authors considered a cluster of highly shared sequence variants likely to be a sequencing artifact. Researchers reportedly found TCR beta sequences accurately predicted most subjects' HLA-A and HLA-B alleles. A later analysis linked a missense variant in DCLRE1C to the trimming of TCR beta V and J genes.

13 Jbeta primers and 60 Vbeta primers were used for the PCR. The repertoire was sequenced with immunoSEQ multiplex PCR; TCRdb's copy has only in-frame clones and lacks some. This sample has some 200,000 clones, with just over 75% found just once. Germline V gene sequence: CDR1 SGHAT, CDR2 FQNNGV. This CDR3 is built from 15 residues. Deletions cut 5 bases from V and 1 base from J, with 11 bases between. Remarks on this clone: Antigen: not known.

This TCR derives from a woman aged 55-70 years in good health and CMV-seropositive. What was sequenced was PBMCs. The chain combines TRBV11-2 with TRBJ2-2, with no clear D. The CDR3 sequence: CASSDIRRNTGELFF. The CDR3 nucleotides read TGTGCCAGCAGCGATATCAGGCGGAACACCGGGGAGCTGTTTTTT.